These 31 T cell receptor beta chains were all obtained from the same sample, sequenced in a study of blood T cell repertoires in COVID-19. Some clones are missing from TCRdb's copy, which holds only in-frame ones; the method was immunoSEQ multiplex PCR. This table has 95,000 to 150,000 clones, roughly 82% appearing once. Material: peripheral blood. These receptors came from a human donor in a cohort sampled during active COVID-19.

This chain's CDR3 is CASSEQGMNSPLHF. The CDR3 DNA reads TGTGCCAGCAGTGAACAGGGGATGAATTCACCCCTCCACTTT. The J gene is TRBJ1-6, the V gene TRBV2; a weak D match, TRBD1 (6 bases). The germline CDR1 and CDR2 sequences are SNHLY and FYNNEI. The CDR3 consists of 14 residues. Trimming cost V 2 bases and J 7 bases, with 9 bases left between them. Looking up the rest from reference TRBV2 and TRBJ1-6 gives the full variable domain: EPEVTQTPSHQVTQMGQEVILRCVPISNHLYFYWYRQILGQKVEFLVSFYNNEISEKSEIFDDQFSVERPDGSNFTLKIRSTKLEDSAMYFCASSEQGMNSPLHFGNGTRLTVT.

CDR3 coding DNA: TGCGCCAGCAGCACGGGACTAGGAGGGTCCACAGATACGCAGTATTTT. Protein sequence: CASSTGLGGSTDTQYF. This rearrangement joins TRBV5-1 to TRBJ2-3; the match to TRBD2 covers 8 bases. Losses at the gene ends were 4 bases for V and 2 bases for J; bases not matched to a gene: 9. CDR1 and CDR2 (germline): SGHRS, YFSETQ. This CDR3 has 16 amino acids.

This clone appeared a few times. V is TRBV19 and J is TRBJ1-5; possible D gene TRBD1, 5 bases. The CDR3 runs 18 residues. V lost 6 bases and J lost 0, with 21 bases in between. Germline loops: CDR1 LNHDA, CDR2 SQIVND (reference sequence). CDR3 residues: CASSAWLRVFDSNQPQHF. The CDR3 nucleotides are TGTGCCAGTAGCGCCTGGCTCAGGGTCTTTGATAGCAATCAGCCCCAGCATTTT.

J is TRBJ1-1 and V is TRBV7-2; D unclear. Looked up from germline, CDR1 is SGHTA and CDR2 is FQGNSA. Trimming took 1 base from V and 0 from J, leaving 9 bases between them. CDR3 length: 15 amino acids. CDR3 loop: CASSLGGTMNTEAFF. The CDR3 DNA reads TGTGCCAGCAGCTTAGGTGGCACCATGAACACTGAAGCTTTCTTT. Full variable domain (outside the CDR3, taken from reference TRBV7-2 and TRBJ1-1): GAGVSQSPSNKVTEKGKDVELRCDPISGHTALYWYRQSLGQGLEFLIYFQGNSAPDKSGLPSDRFSAERTGGSVSTLTIQRTQQEDSAVYLCASSLGGTMNTEAFFGQGTRLTVV.

In this sample, this clone turned up once. The chain has TRBV5-5 and TRBJ2-5; unclear D gene. The CDR3 runs 14 residues. Germline values: CDR1 SGHKS, CDR2 YYEKEE (reference sequence). Trimming stripped 0 bases from V and 4 bases from J, with 10 bases between. The CDR3 DNA reads TGTGCCAGCAGCTTGGCTTCAGTTTCAGAGACCCAGTACTTC. This codes for CASSLASVSETQYF. Complete variable domain (other parts from reference TRBV5-5 and TRBJ2-5): DAGVTQSPTHLIKTRGQQVTLRCSPISGHKSVSWYQQVLGQGPQFIFQYYEKEERGRGNFPDRFSARQFPNYSSELNVNALLLGDSALYLCASSLASVSETQYFGPGTRLLVL.

This clone was found once. The V gene is TRBV5-6, the J gene TRBJ2-5; 7 bases agree with TRBD1. This CDR3 spans 15 amino acids. CDR1 and CDR2 from the germline V gene are SGHDT and YYEEEE. V lost 0 bases to trimming and J lost 5 bases; unmatched junction nucleotides: 7. The chain's CDR3 is CASSLDRGLRETQYF. In DNA form, the CDR3 reads TGTGCCAGCAGCTTGGACAGGGGCCTCCGGGAGACCCAGTACTTC.

This clone was found a few times. The J gene is TRBJ1-1, the V gene TRBV3-1 (or the pseudogene TRBV3-2), with 11 bases that match TRBD1. Germline V lookup: CDR1 LGHDT, CDR2 YNNKEL (reference sequence). This CDR3 comprises 14 residues. The J segment lost 4 bases and the V segment lost 4 bases, leaving 2 bases of the junction unmatched. The CDR3 spells CASSPGTGGTEAFF. The CDR3 DNA sequence: TGTGCCAGCAGCCCGGGGACAGGGGGCACTGAAGCTTTCTTT.

With respect to this clone: The junction differs from germline at one of its ends, possibly a read error. The chain uses TRBV5-1 and TRBJ1-1, with 9 bases aligning to TRBD1. Germline V lookup: CDR1 SGHRS, CDR2 YFSETQ. The CDR3 runs to 15 residues. In nucleotides, the CDR3 is TGCGTCAGCAGCACGGGACAGGGATTGAACACTGAAGCTTTCTTT. Protein sequence: CVSSTGQGLNTEAFF.

The V call is TRBV5-1, the J call TRBJ2-5, with 10 nucleotides matching TRBD2. Per the germline V gene, CDR1 is SGHRS and CDR2 is YFSETQ. CDR3 length equals 15 residues. J was trimmed by 4 bases and V by 6 bases; bases with no gene match: 9. CDR3 sequence reads: CASTGAGGPGETQYF. Here the CDR3 DNA reads TGCGCCAGCACCGGAGCGGGGGGGCCAGGAGAGACCCAGTACTTC.

The V gene is TRBV6-5, the J gene TRBJ2-1; the match to TRBD1 covers 9 bases. V trimming: 6 bases; J trimming: 3 bases; junction bases outside the gene matches: 6. Germline V lookup: CDR1 MNHEY, CDR2 SVGAGI. There are 15 residues in the CDR3. The CDR3 here is CASRGQGMGYNEQFF. The CDR3 region has the DNA TGTGCCAGCAGAGGACAGGGGATGGGCTACAATGAGCAGTTCTTC.

This clone appeared a single time. The V and J genes are TRBV5-8 and TRBJ1-3; 9 bases line up with TRBD1. This CDR3 spans 16 amino acids. J was trimmed by 2 bases and V by 0 bases; bases with no gene match: 3. Germline CDR1 is SGHTS and CDR2 is YDEGEE. The CDR3 is CASSLATGGTGNTIYF. In nucleotides, the CDR3 is TGTGCCAGCAGCTTGGCAACAGGGGGCACTGGAAACACCATATATTTT.

The V gene is TRBV4-3, the J gene TRBJ2-7; TRBD1 is a possible D gene (5 bases). The germline V and J ends were trimmed by 1 base and 2 bases, with 9 bases remaining between them. Germline CDR1 reads LGHNA; CDR2 reads YSLEER. This CDR3 has 14 residues. DNA of the CDR3: TGCGCCAGCAGCCAAGGGCAGGGAACCTACGAGCAGTACTTC. Protein sequence: CASSQGQGTYEQYF.

The gene calls are TRBV6-5 and TRBJ1-2, with 7 bases identical to TRBD1. Trimming took 6 bases from V and 4 from J; bases not matched to a gene: 5. CDR1 is MNHEY and CDR2 is SVGAGI in the germline V gene. The CDR3 covers 13 residues. DNA for the CDR3: TGTGCCAGCAGCCCACAGGGGTCCTATGGCTACACCTTC. It yields the protein CASSPQGSYGYTF.

This chain links TRBV7-8 with TRBJ2-1; 10 bases map to TRBD2. Germline assignment: CDR1 SGHVS and CDR2 FQNEAQ. CDR3 size: 18 residues. Germline trimming cut 3 bases from V and 8 bases from J; bases unmatched to any gene: 16. Written as DNA, the CDR3 is TGTGCCAGCAGCTTCAGGGAATTAGCGGGGGGTTGGAGTGATGAGCAGTTCTTC. Its protein is CASSFRELAGGWSDEQFF.

The rearrangement links TRBV5-4 to TRBJ2-7, with D unresolved. Germline CDR1 SGHNT, CDR2 YYREEE (reference sequence). Trimming shortened V by 0 bases and J by 6 bases, and 4 bases separated the two germline ends. The CDR3 has 11 amino acids. Written as DNA, the CDR3 is TGTGCCAGCAGCTTGGACGGCGAGCAGTACTTC. Translating it yields CASSLDGEQYF.

The rearrangement links TRBV28 to TRBJ1-5, with 9 nucleotides matching TRBD1. The CDR3 runs 14 residues. In germline, CDR1 is MDHEN, CDR2 SYDVKM. The junction had 6 bases not matched to a gene; V was cut back by 10 bases and J by 2 bases. The CDR3: CATHRGHGNQPQHF. CDR3 sequence (DNA): TGTGCCACCCACAGGGGGCATGGCAATCAGCCCCAGCATTTT.

The chain carries TRBV5-1 and TRBJ2-3; perhaps TRBD1 as D (7 bases). CDR1 is SGHRS and CDR2 is YFSETQ in the germline V gene. There are 15 residues in the CDR3. The V and J ends lost 3 bases and 5 bases respectively, with 16 bases between them. CDR3 nucleotide sequence: TGCGCCAGCAGCTCTGGTCAGGGGGGTTTAGATACGCAGTATTTT. This sequence encodes CASSSGQGGLDTQYF.

This clone was observed a single time. The chain employs TRBV6-5 and TRBJ2-4; no clear D. The CDR3 length is 11 residues. In germline, CDR1 is MNHEY, CDR2 SVGAGI. Trimming took off 6 bases at V and 6 bases at J, with 6 bases between the two ends. The CDR3 bases are TGTGCCAGCAGAAACTTAAACATTCAGTACTTC. Translating it yields CASRNLNIQYF.

The J gene is TRBJ2-2, the V gene TRBV5-1; the D is unclear. Germline lookup yields CDR1 SGHRS and CDR2 YFSETQ. V shed 1 base and J shed 0 bases, with 10 bases lying between them. The CDR3 runs 16 residues. The CDR3 DNA follows: TGCGCCAGCAGCTTGAGCGTCAGCGCGAACACCGGGGAGCTGTTTTTT. Protein: CASSLSVSANTGELFF.

The rearrangement links TRBV23-1 to TRBJ1-1; TRBD1 aligns across 8 bases. TRBV23-1 counts as an open reading frame of uncertain function. The CDR3 is 16 residues long. Trimming took 0 bases from V and 5 from J; bases not matched to a gene: 8. The CDR3 nucleotides read TGCGCCAGCAGTCAATCGAAGCACAGGGGGAATACTGAAGCTTTCTTT. Protein sequence: CASSQSKHRGNTEAFF.

This chain joins TRBV4-3 and TRBJ1-2; D not certain. The CDR3 consists of 13 residues. V was trimmed by 0 bases and J by 4 bases, leaving 6 bases between them. Looked up from germline, CDR1 is LGHNA and CDR2 is YSLEER. CDR3 in DNA: TGCGCCAGCAGCCAAGAGTCGGGCTATGGCTACACCTTC. Translation: CASSQESGYGYTF.

The chain links TRBV7-9 to TRBJ1-2; TRBD1 matches at 8 bases. CDR1 is SEHNR, CDR2 FQNEAQ, per germline (reference sequence). Trimming removed 5 bases from V and 8 bases from J; junction bases left unmatched: 7. CDR3 size: 13 residues. The CDR3 DNA is TGTGCCAGCAGCAGAGGACAGGGTGACGGCTACACCTTC. Protein: CASSRGQGDGYTF.

The chain's CDR3 is CASSLQTARSYGYTF. The CDR3 bases are TGTGCCAGCAGTTTACAGACAGCTCGCAGCTATGGCTACACCTTC. V is TRBV28 and J is TRBJ1-2; D perhaps matches TRBD1 (5 bases). The CDR3 has 15 amino acids. Trimming removed 2 bases at V and 4 bases at J, with 14 bases between. Germline CDR1 reads MDHEN; CDR2 reads SYDVKM.

This clone was seen only once. V is TRBV6-5 and J is TRBJ1-3; D is perhaps TRBD1 (5 bases). CDR3 length equals 13 residues. Trimming took 6 bases from V and 4 from J, leaving 10 bases between them. Germline CDR1 reads MNHEY; CDR2 reads SVGAGI. The CDR3 DNA sequence: TGTGCCAGCAGAGAGACAGTGGGAAACACCATATATTTT. This encodes CASRETVGNTIYF.

This chain links TRBV6-5 with TRBJ2-2; 11 positions match TRBD2. The germline V gene encodes CDR1 MNHEY and CDR2 SVGAGI. The CDR3 has 15 residues. Losses at the gene ends were 6 bases for V and 12 bases for J; bases not matched to a gene: 12. This CDR3 reads CASRATSGDITKLFF. The DNA for the CDR3 is TGTGCCAGCAGGGCGACTAGCGGGGACATAACTAAGCTGTTTTTT.

This clone was detected only once. The CDR3 loop reads CASSLRQFSNEQFF. The CDR3 DNA reads TGTGCCAGCAGCTTACGACAGTTCTCCAATGAGCAGTTCTTC. This chain links TRBV7-2 with TRBJ2-1; maybe TRBD1 (5 bases). With 2 bases removed from V and 6 bases from J, the gap between germline ends came to 11 bases. The V gene's germline CDR1 is SGHTA and CDR2 FQGNSA. This CDR3 is 14 amino acids long.

This clone appeared once. The chain joins TRBV5-1 to TRBJ2-2; D ambiguous. Trimming shortened V by 0 bases and J by 6 bases, and 9 bases separated the two germline ends. The CDR3 length is 14 residues. Germline V lookup: CDR1 SGHRS, CDR2 YFSETQ. CDR3 loop: CASSLAPSSGELFF. The CDR3 region has the DNA TGCGCCAGCAGCTTGGCCCCTTCGTCCGGGGAGCTGTTTTTT.

This clone has a handful of counts. The chain carries TRBV2 and TRBJ1-2; D remains unclear. The CDR3 loop spans 13 amino acids. Trimming pared 8 bases from V and 3 bases from J, leaving 13 bases between. Germline CDR1 reads SNHLY; CDR2 reads FYNNEI. CDR3 DNA sequence: TGTGCCAGCCTCTTGACACCTTACTATGGCTACACCTTC. This encodes CASLLTPYYGYTF.

The CDR3 DNA is TGTGCCAGTAGTAAAAAAGAGGCGTCGGGATTGAACACTGAAGCTTTCTTT. Its protein product is CASSKKEASGLNTEAFF. This chain links TRBV19 with TRBJ1-1; the D is unclear. Trimming left V 4 bases short and J 0 bases short, with 18 bases between. The V gene's germline CDR1 is LNHDA and CDR2 SQIVND (reference sequence). The CDR3 is 17 residues long.

This clone was counted only a few times. V and J are TRBV2 and TRBJ1-5, with TRBD1 matching over 7 bases. Trimming took 7 bases from V and 4 from J; bases not matched to a gene: 7. CDR3 size: 14 residues. Germline V CDR1 and CDR2: SNHLY, FYNNEI. This CDR3 is CASTSGQPNQPQHF. The DNA for the CDR3 is TGTGCCAGCACTTCGGGACAGCCAAATCAGCCCCAGCATTTT. The full variable domain, rest sourced from reference TRBV2 and TRBJ1-5, is EPEVTQTPSHQVTQMGQEVILRCVPISNHLYFYWYRQILGQKVEFLVSFYNNEISEKSEIFDDQFSVERPDGSNFTLKIRSTKLEDSAMYFCASTSGQPNQPQHFGDGTRLSIL.

The table lists this clone with a count of one. DNA for the CDR3: TGTGCCAGCAGCCGGGGACAGGGTGATGGCTACACCTTC. This translates into CASSRGQGDGYTF. The chain employs TRBV5-6 and TRBJ1-2, with 9 positions matching TRBD1. J gave up 6 bases and V 4 bases, and 4 bases lay outside the gene matches. Germline values: CDR1 SGHDT, CDR2 YYEEEE. The CDR3 extends over 13 amino acids.